These 24 T cell receptor beta chains came from one sample sequenced in a study of shared clonotypes between healthy human individuals. Here immunoSEQ multiplex PCR was the method, and the copy in TCRdb shows in-frame clones only, minus some. The table lists around 2.3 million clones, 95% of them singletons. The material sequenced was naive CD4+ T cells sorted from blood. Documented subset: CD45RA+ positively selected. The receptors come from a man aged 18 to 30 in good health.

This clone was counted a single time. One end of the junction varies from germline; a read error may be responsible. This chain uses TRBV7-7 with TRBJ2-5; 7 bases are shared with TRBD2. Per the germline V gene, CDR1 is SSHAT and CDR2 is FNYEAQ (reference sequence). The CDR3 totals 14 residues. The CDR3 DNA is TGTGCTAGCAGCTTAGGAGCGGGGAGCGAGACCCAGTACTTC. This gives the protein CASSLGAGSETQYF.

The chain has TRBV7-9 and TRBJ2-1, with TRBD1 matching over 9 bases. CDR3 length: 14 residues. CDR1 and CDR2 (germline): SEHNR, FQNEAQ (reference sequence). With 5 bases clipped from V and 7 bases from J, the junction kept 6 bases outside the gene matches. CDR3 residues: CASSRQGEKNEQFF. DNA for the CDR3: TGTGCCAGCAGCCGACAGGGGGAAAAAAATGAGCAGTTCTTC.

This clone was seen only once. This sequence joins TRBV2 and TRBJ1-6, with 7 bases that match TRBD1. V lost 4 bases to trimming and J lost 4 bases; unmatched junction nucleotides: 1. The CDR3 runs to 14 residues. Germline V gene sequence: CDR1 SNHLY, CDR2 FYNNEI. As DNA, the CDR3 is TGTGCCAGCAGTGGCAGGGGGTATAATTCACCCCTCCACTTT. It encodes CASSGRGYNSPLHF.

The chain recombines TRBV5-1 with TRBJ2-7; 7 bases are shared with TRBD1. The V and J ends lost 4 bases and 3 bases, in that order; junction bases with no gene match: 10. The CDR3 runs to 15 residues. CDR1 is SGHRS and CDR2 is YFSETQ in the germline V gene. The CDR3 loop is CASSLGTVKNYEQYF. The CDR3 DNA is TGCGCCAGCAGCCTAGGGACAGTAAAAAACTACGAGCAGTACTTC.

As for this clone: The sample carries other DNA sequences with the same CDR3. The chain has TRBV27 and TRBJ2-6; D not resolved. Per germline, CDR1 MNHEY and CDR2 SMNVEV (reference sequence). Deletions cut 5 bases from V and 1 base from J, with 6 bases between. The CDR3 runs 14 residues. The CDR3 nucleotides read TGTGCCAGCAGTCCGTCTTCTGGGGCCAACGTCCTGACTTTC. It encodes CASSPSSGANVLTF. The full variable domain, with the rest looked up from reference TRBV27 and TRBJ2-6, is EAQVTQNPRYLITVTGKKLTVTCSQNMNHEYMSWYRQDPGLGLRQIYYSMNVEVTDKGDVPEGYKVSRKEKRNFPLILESPSPNQTSLYFCASSPSSGANVLTFGAGSRLTVL.

V and J are TRBV4-1 and TRBJ1-5; no reliable D call. CDR1 is MGHRA, CDR2 YSYEKL, per germline. This CDR3 is built from 16 residues. V lost 0 bases and J 0 bases, leaving 9 bases between the germline ends. This CDR3 is CASSQDIDYSNQPQHF. The CDR3 DNA sequence: TGCGCCAGCAGCCAAGATATCGACTATAGCAATCAGCCCCAGCATTTT.

This rearrangement joins TRBV6-1 to TRBJ1-1, with 7 bases fitting TRBD1. Germline CDR1 is MNHNS and CDR2 is SASEGT. V gave up 3 bases and J gave up 4 bases; unmatched junction bases: 8. The CDR3 sequence is 15 residues long. CDR3 region: CASSEVQTGSTEAFF. CDR3 DNA sequence: TGTGCCAGCAGTGAGGTGCAGACAGGGAGCACTGAAGCTTTCTTT.

The chain employs TRBV7-9 and TRBJ1-1, with 7 bases that match TRBD1. This CDR3 is 14 amino acids long. The V gene end was trimmed by 5 bases and the J gene end by 6 bases; junction bases not matched to a gene: 9. Looked up from germline, CDR1 is SEHNR and CDR2 is FQNEAQ (reference sequence). This chain's CDR3 is CASSRDRRGAEAFF. The CDR3 DNA follows: TGTGCCAGCAGCCGGGACAGACGGGGGGCTGAAGCTTTCTTT.

V is TRBV7-8 and J is TRBJ1-2, with TRBD1 matching over 12 bases. Germline CDR1 reads SGHVS; CDR2 reads FQNEAQ. After removal of 5 bases from V and 0 bases from J, the junction contained 13 bases not matched to a gene. The CDR3 has 19 amino acids. The CDR3 spells CASSRRPGQGAIANYGYTF. In nucleotides, the CDR3 is TGTGCCAGCAGCAGGCGACCGGGACAGGGGGCCATAGCTAACTATGGCTACACCTTC.

The chain uses TRBV6-5 and TRBJ2-7, with unresolved D. V was pared by 2 bases and J by 6 bases, with 11 bases between. This CDR3 contains 13 residues. Germline CDR1 and CDR2: MNHEY and SVGAGI. The CDR3 is CASSYPPNPEQYF. The CDR3 coding sequence is TGTGCCAGCAGTTACCCCCCAAACCCCGAGCAGTACTTC.

The V and J genes are TRBV11-2 and TRBJ2-1; 8 nucleotides match TRBD1. The V segment lost 5 bases and the J segment 9 bases; nucleotides outside the gene matches: 3. Germline assignment: CDR1 SGHAT and CDR2 FQNNGV. This CDR3 comprises 12 residues. The CDR3 region is CASSLTGGEQFF. The CDR3 bases are TGTGCCAGCAGCCTCACAGGGGGTGAGCAGTTCTTC.

Regarding this clone: Other nucleotide sequences in the sample specify the same CDR3. The chain carries TRBV14 and TRBJ2-2; D unclear. Trimming removed 3 bases at V and 2 bases at J, with 4 bases between. Germline CDR1 is SGHDN and CDR2 is FVKESK. The CDR3 has 13 amino acids. The CDR3 region has the DNA TGTGCCAGCAGCCAGGGCAACACCGGGGAGCTGTTTTTT. It encodes CASSQGNTGELFF.

About this clone: This CDR3 is also generated by other DNA sequences in the sample. The V call is TRBV6-1, the J call TRBJ1-1; unclear D gene. Trimming cost V 2 bases and J 0 bases, with 1 base left between them. The CDR3 totals 12 residues. The germline gives CDR1 MNHNS, CDR2 SASEGT. The CDR3 is CASSEMNTEAFF. The DNA for the CDR3 is TGTGCCAGCAGTGAAATGAACACTGAAGCTTTCTTT.

The rearrangement links TRBV5-1 to TRBJ2-7; D assignment may be TRBD1 or TRBD2 (5 bases each). The V gene's germline CDR1 is SGHRS and CDR2 YFSETQ. Deletions cut 3 bases from V and 0 bases from J, with 13 bases between. The CDR3 contains 15 residues. This CDR3 is CASSSGTYSSYEQYF. The CDR3 DNA reads TGCGCCAGCAGCTCCGGGACGTATAGCTCCTACGAGCAGTACTTC.

The rearrangement uses TRBV11-2 and TRBJ1-2, with D uncertain. Trimming removed 8 bases at V and 9 bases at J, with 13 bases between. The CDR3 runs to 11 residues. The germline V gene has CDR1 SGHAT and CDR2 FQNNGV. The CDR3 DNA follows: TGTGCCAGCGGCGGGGTCATGAGCTACACCTTC. Residues: CASGGVMSYTF. Drawing the rest from reference TRBV11-2 and TRBJ1-2, the complete variable domain is EAGVAQSPRYKIIEKRQSVAFWCNPISGHATLYWYQQILGQGPKLLIQFQNNGVVDDSQLPKDRFSAERLKGVDSTLKIQPAKLEDSAVYLCASGGVMSYTFGSGTRLTVV.

V and J are TRBV6-1 and TRBJ2-2; weak D call: TRBD2 (5 bases). Germline V gene data show CDR1 as MNHNS and CDR2 as SASEGT. The CDR3 contains 15 residues. Trimming removed 6 bases from V and 6 bases from J, with 17 bases in between. The CDR3 reads CASSATRASAGELFF. The CDR3 DNA reads TGTGCCAGCAGCGCTACGAGGGCCTCGGCCGGGGAGCTGTTTTTT.

The genes are TRBV30 and TRBJ1-1, with 7 bases lining up with TRBD1. Germline CDR1 and CDR2: GTSNPN and SVGIG (reference sequence). Trimming took 2 bases from V and 6 from J; bases not matched to a gene: 9. CDR3 length: 14 residues. CDR3 amino acids: CAWSRGLTAAEAFF. CDR3 nucleotide sequence: TGTGCCTGGAGTAGGGGGCTAACGGCCGCTGAAGCTTTCTTT.

The DNA of the CDR3 is TGTGCCAGCAGCCCCCGGGGTAGCGGGATCCCCACCGGGGAGCTGTTTTTT. It is translated as CASSPRGSGIPTGELFF. The chain has TRBV7-2 and TRBJ2-2; the match to TRBD2 covers 8 bases. V trimming: 5 bases; J trimming: 4 bases; junction bases outside the gene matches: 12. Germline CDR1 and CDR2: SGHTA and FQGNSA. This CDR3 region has 17 residues.

This clone was seen only once. V usage is TRBV28 and J usage is TRBJ1-1; 8 bases match TRBD1. V lost 11 bases, J lost 3 bases, and 11 bases stayed unmatched. The germline CDR1 and CDR2 sequences are MDHEN and SYDVKM. This CDR3 contains 14 residues. CDR3 bases: TGTGCCGGCGCAGGGGGCGCGAACTACACTGAAGCTTTCTTT. Protein sequence: CAGAGGANYTEAFF.

In its sample, this clone was seen a few times. The chain couples TRBV5-1 to TRBJ2-7; D is uncertain. Germline V lookup: CDR1 SGHRS, CDR2 YFSETQ. Trimming shortened V by 4 bases and J by 1 base, and 9 bases separated the two germline ends. The CDR3 spans 13 residues. The CDR3 loop reads CASSTTDSYEQYF. DNA for the CDR3: TGCGCCAGCAGCACGACTGATTCCTACGAGCAGTACTTC.

This clone was recorded only once. V is TRBV7-2 and J is TRBJ2-7; D ambiguous. With 3 bases removed from V and 4 bases from J, the gap between germline ends came to 13 bases. The germline CDR1 and CDR2 sequences are SGHTA and FQGNSA. The CDR3 totals 14 residues. This CDR3 reads CASSFIGLEYEQYF. DNA of the CDR3: TGTGCCAGCAGCTTTATAGGGTTAGAATACGAGCAGTACTTC.

With regard to this clone: The same CDR3 arises from other DNA sequences in this sample as well. The chain combines TRBV20-1 with TRBJ2-1, with no clear D. This CDR3 comprises 10 residues. V was cut by 4 bases and J by 6 bases, with 4 bases left in between. Per germline, CDR1 DFQATT and CDR2 SNEGSKA (reference sequence). The CDR3 DNA reads TGCAGTGCTATTTCCAATGAGCAGTTCTTC. It translates to CSAISNEQFF.

The chain carries TRBV5-4 and TRBJ1-4; TRBD1 aligns across 8 bases. J lost 5 bases, V lost 4 bases, and 13 bases had no gene match. Germline V gives CDR1 SGHNT, CDR2 YYREEE (reference sequence). The CDR3 is 17 residues long. The CDR3: CASSRTGSLVGNEKLFF. The CDR3 nucleotides are TGTGCCAGCAGCCGGACAGGGTCTTTGGTGGGAAATGAAAAACTGTTTTTT.

This chain links TRBV7-2 with TRBJ2-7; 9 bases align to TRBD2. J lost 6 bases, V lost 5 bases, and 11 bases had no gene match. The CDR3 totals 15 residues. Germline CDR1 and CDR2: SGHTA and FQGNSA. The CDR3 spells CASSTRGGRAVEQYF. In DNA, the CDR3 is TGTGCCAGCAGCACCCGAGGCGGGAGGGCCGTCGAGCAGTACTTC.